This TCR beta chain was sequenced for a study of blood T cell repertoires in COVID-19. This clone was picked up one time. CDR1 is MNHNS, CDR2 SASEGT, per germline. The CDR3 consists of 16 residues. V lost 2 bases, J lost 6 bases, and 14 bases lay in between. The repertoire was sequenced with immunoSEQ multiplex PCR; TCRdb's copy has only in-frame clones and lacks some. The data show roughly 91,000 clones, with almost 85% seen just once and 0.95% to 1.5% held by the top ten. The specimen sequenced was peripheral blood. The chain employs TRBV6-1 and TRBJ1-6; TRBD1 is a possible D gene (6 bases). The receptor was isolated from an elderly woman with acute or convalescent COVID-19. The DNA of the CDR3 is TGTGCCAGCAGTGAACTCCAGGGGAGGGTTAATTCACCCCTCCACTTT. It codes for CASSELQGRVNSPLHF.